This TCR beta chain originates from a study of T cell responses to AZD1222 COVID-19 vaccine. This clone has more than one count but fewer than ten. Its antigen is not identified. Study results and caveats: At 160-218 and 743-854, vaccine-associated CD4 TCRs were dominant, and they spanned spike.

Sequencing was performed with immunoSEQ multiplex PCR; in TCRdb, only in-frame clones are kept and a portion is missing. The table records about 150,000 clones, 80% to 90% of them present only once. Sequences were derived from peripheral blood, sampled after recovery from COVID-19. This receptor was taken from an adult who had recovered from COVID-19.

The DNA of the CDR3 is TGTGCCATCAGTGAGCGGAGACTAGCGGGTTCCTACGAGCAGTACTTC. Translating it yields CAISERRLAGSYEQYF. The J gene is TRBJ2-7, the V gene TRBV10-3; 10 bases line up with TRBD2. Germline CDR1 ENHRY, CDR2 SYGVKD. CDR3 length equals 16 residues. The junction had 5 bases not matched to a gene; V was cut back by 2 bases and J by 1 base.